Listed below are T cell receptor beta chains from one sample, sequenced in a study of blood T cell repertoires in COVID-19. The table came from immunoSEQ multiplex PCR; TCRdb's copy has only in-frame clones and leaves some out. The sample shows about 45,000 clones, around 84% of them seen only once. The sample was peripheral blood. Receptor source: a human donor in a cohort sampled during active COVID-19. Each CDR3 is given with its conserved first and last residue. The order of the fields is clone size, J gene, D gene, V gene, CDR3 DNA, CDR3 protein. The D gene is left open where the match is weak. The size field is filled for only some rows; it gives once, few, many or a size class.

abundance: NA
j_gene: TRBJ2-1
d_gene: TRBD2
v_gene: TRBV14
CDR3nt: TGTGCCAGCAGCCAAGTAGCGGGTCAGTACAATGAGCAGTTCTTC
CDR3aa: CASSQVAGQYNEQFF

abundance: NA
j_gene: TRBJ1-1
d_gene: NA
v_gene: TRBV28
CDR3nt: TGTGCCAGCAGTTTTGATGGGCTCACTGAAGCTTTCTTT
CDR3aa: CASSFDGLTEAFF

abundance: few
j_gene: TRBJ1-1
d_gene: TRBD1
v_gene: TRBV14
CDR3nt: TGTGCCAGCAGGGACAGGGGGCTCACTGAAGCTTTCTTT
CDR3aa: CASRDRGLTEAFF

abundance: NA
j_gene: TRBJ2-4
d_gene: TRBD1
v_gene: TRBV27
CDR3nt: TGTGCCAGCAGTCGTATCCCGGGACAGATAGCCAAAAACATTCAGTACTTC
CDR3aa: CASSRIPGQIAKNIQYF

abundance: NA
j_gene: TRBJ1-1
d_gene: NA
v_gene: TRBV30
CDR3nt: TGTGCCTGGGGGCGGTTGTGGTCCGCTTTCTTT
CDR3aa: CAWGRLWSAFF

abundance: NA
j_gene: TRBJ1-4
d_gene: NA
v_gene: TRBV5-1
CDR3nt: TGCGCCAGCAGCTTGGGTTGGGGGCAGCCTAATGAAAAACTGTTTTTT
CDR3aa: CASSLGWGQPNEKLFF

abundance: NA
j_gene: TRBJ2-2
d_gene: TRBD1
v_gene: TRBV24-1
CDR3nt: TGTGCCACCAGTGGCAGAACCGGGACAGCCAACACCGGGGAGCTGTTTTTT
CDR3aa: CATSGRTGTANTGELFF

abundance: once
j_gene: TRBJ2-2
d_gene: NA
v_gene: TRBV7-9
CDR3nt: TGTGCCAGCACCATCCGGTTCACTCGCGGGGAGCTGTTTTTT
CDR3aa: CASTIRFTRGELFF

abundance: NA
j_gene: TRBJ2-2
d_gene: NA
v_gene: TRBV4-1
CDR3nt: TGCGCCAGCAGCCAGAGGGGGGGTGCGAACACCGGGGAGCTGTTTTTT
CDR3aa: CASSQRGGANTGELFF

abundance: NA
j_gene: TRBJ2-3
d_gene: NA
v_gene: TRBV19
CDR3nt: TGTGCCAGTAGTAACAGGAGAGATACGCAGTATTTT
CDR3aa: CASSNRRDTQYF

abundance: once
j_gene: TRBJ2-1
d_gene: TRBD2
v_gene: TRBV5-1
CDR3nt: TGCGCCAGCAGCCCTAGTCGGGGGGGGGCGAATGAGCAGTTCTTC
CDR3aa: CASSPSRGGANEQFF

abundance: NA
j_gene: TRBJ2-1
d_gene: NA
v_gene: TRBV12-3/TRBV12-4
CDR3nt: TGTGCCAGCAGTTCAGGGTCAGAGCAGTTCTTC
CDR3aa: CASSSGSEQFF

abundance: NA
j_gene: TRBJ2-3
d_gene: TRBD2
v_gene: TRBV4-3
CDR3nt: TGCGCCAGCAGCCAACCTAGCGGGGGGCAAGTTACGCAGTATTTT
CDR3aa: CASSQPSGGQVTQYF

abundance: NA
j_gene: TRBJ1-1
d_gene: NA
v_gene: TRBV7-9
CDR3nt: TGTGCCAGCAGCTTACGCGCAGGTAGCACTGAAGCTTTCTTT
CDR3aa: CASSLRAGSTEAFF

abundance: NA
j_gene: TRBJ2-1
d_gene: NA
v_gene: TRBV30
CDR3nt: TGTGCCGGGGCGGAGGTTCCCTACAATGAGCAGTTCTTC
CDR3aa: CAGAEVPYNEQFF

abundance: NA
j_gene: TRBJ1-4
d_gene: TRBD1
v_gene: TRBV7-2
CDR3nt: TGTGCCAGCAGCTTATATCGATACAGGGGAGGTGAAAAACTGTTTTTT
CDR3aa: CASSLYRYRGGEKLFF

abundance: NA
j_gene: TRBJ1-2
d_gene: NA
v_gene: TRBV6-5
CDR3nt: TGTGCCAGCAGGCAGACAGGCAATATGGCCTACACCTTC
CDR3aa: CASRQTGNMAYTF

abundance: few
j_gene: TRBJ2-3
d_gene: NA
v_gene: TRBV5-1
CDR3nt: TGCGCCAGCAGCTTGGGCCAGGGGAGAGCAGATACGCAGTATTTT
CDR3aa: CASSLGQGRADTQYF

abundance: NA
j_gene: TRBJ2-7
d_gene: NA
v_gene: TRBV5-1
CDR3nt: TGCGCCAGCACCCACAGGGATTCGCCACGCGAGCAGTACTTC
CDR3aa: CASTHRDSPREQYF

abundance: NA
j_gene: TRBJ2-5
d_gene: TRBD2
v_gene: TRBV5-1
CDR3nt: TGCGCCAGCAGCTTGTTAGCGGGGTTTCAAGAGACCCAGTACTTC
CDR3aa: CASSLLAGFQETQYF

abundance: NA
j_gene: TRBJ1-3
d_gene: NA
v_gene: TRBV5-1
CDR3nt: TGCGCCAGCAGCCCGGGGGAGGCTGGAAACACCATATATTTT
CDR3aa: CASSPGEAGNTIYF

abundance: NA
j_gene: TRBJ2-7
d_gene: TRBD2
v_gene: TRBV6-2/TRBV6-3
CDR3nt: TGTGCCAGCAGCCCACTAGCGGGGGGTTCCTACGAGCAGTACTTC
CDR3aa: CASSPLAGGSYEQYF

abundance: NA
j_gene: TRBJ2-5
d_gene: NA
v_gene: TRBV28
CDR3nt: TGTGCCAGCAGGGTGACTCATCAAGAGACCCAGTACTTC
CDR3aa: CASRVTHQETQYF

abundance: NA
j_gene: TRBJ1-6
d_gene: TRBD1
v_gene: TRBV7-3
CDR3nt: TGTGCCAGCAGCGCGACAGGGAATTCACCCCTCCACTTT
CDR3aa: CASSATGNSPLHF

abundance: NA
j_gene: TRBJ2-5
d_gene: TRBD1
v_gene: TRBV5-4
CDR3nt: TGTGCCAGCAGCAAAACTACAGGGGGCGGAGAGACCCAGTACTTC
CDR3aa: CASSKTTGGGETQYF

abundance: NA
j_gene: TRBJ2-7
d_gene: NA
v_gene: TRBV9
CDR3nt: TGTGCCAGCAGCCTAGGAGATGTGGGGGGCGAGCAGTACTTC
CDR3aa: CASSLGDVGGEQYF

abundance: NA
j_gene: TRBJ2-1
d_gene: TRBD2
v_gene: TRBV18
CDR3nt: TGTGCCAGCTCACCACGGACTAGCGGGGGGGCCTACAATGAGCAGTTCTTC
CDR3aa: CASSPRTSGGAYNEQFF

abundance: NA
j_gene: TRBJ1-4
d_gene: TRBD1
v_gene: TRBV29-1
CDR3nt: TGCAGCGCCACCGGACAGGGTGAAAAACTGTTTTTT
CDR3aa: CSATGQGEKLFF

abundance: NA
j_gene: TRBJ1-5
d_gene: TRBD1
v_gene: TRBV19
CDR3nt: TGTGCCAGTAGAACAGGGGGCGCTTGGCAGCCCCAGCATTTT
CDR3aa: CASRTGGAWQPQHF

abundance: few
j_gene: TRBJ2-3
d_gene: TRBD2
v_gene: TRBV5-1
CDR3nt: TGCGCCAGCAGCTTGGATACTAGCGTAATAGATACGCAGTATTTT
CDR3aa: CASSLDTSVIDTQYF

abundance: NA
j_gene: TRBJ1-4
d_gene: NA
v_gene: TRBV6-6
CDR3nt: TGTGCCAGCAGGGTGACAGCAACTAATGAAAAACTGTTTTTT
CDR3aa: CASRVTATNEKLFF

abundance: NA
j_gene: TRBJ1-4
d_gene: NA
v_gene: TRBV10-3
CDR3nt: TGTGCCATCAGTGACGGGGGGGGCTTTGGGCCCAAACTGTTTTTT
CDR3aa: CAISDGGGFGPKLFF

abundance: few
j_gene: TRBJ2-5
d_gene: NA
v_gene: TRBV27
CDR3nt: TGTGCCAGCAGTTCCTGGCTAGTGCCTAGCCTTCACTTC
CDR3aa: CASSSWLVPSLHF

abundance: NA
j_gene: TRBJ2-1
d_gene: TRBD2
v_gene: TRBV30
CDR3nt: TGTGCCTGGAGTGTAGGAGTAGCGGGAGGTGAGCAGTTCTTC
CDR3aa: CAWSVGVAGGEQFF

abundance: NA
j_gene: TRBJ2-5
d_gene: TRBD1
v_gene: TRBV3-1/TRBV3-2
CDR3nt: TGTGCCAGCAGCCAAGGTTCCGGGACAGGTGGGGAGACCCAGTACTTC
CDR3aa: CASSQGSGTGGETQYF

abundance: NA
j_gene: TRBJ2-1
d_gene: NA
v_gene: TRBV3-1/TRBV3-2
CDR3nt: TGTGCCAGCAGCCAAGATCAGGACTTATACAATGAGCAGTTCTTC
CDR3aa: CASSQDQDLYNEQFF

abundance: NA
j_gene: TRBJ2-3
d_gene: TRBD2
v_gene: TRBV30
CDR3nt: TGTGCCTGGAGCTTAGGACTAGCGGGGGGCCAGGATACGCAGTATTTT
CDR3aa: CAWSLGLAGGQDTQYF

abundance: once
j_gene: TRBJ1-3
d_gene: NA
v_gene: TRBV6-4
CDR3nt: TGTGCCAGCAGTGCGGGCACAGGGCCTGGAAACACCATATATTTT
CDR3aa: CASSAGTGPGNTIYF

abundance: NA
j_gene: TRBJ2-2
d_gene: TRBD1
v_gene: TRBV2
CDR3nt: TGTGCCAGCACATGGACAGGCCGCACCGGGGAGCTGTTTTTT
CDR3aa: CASTWTGRTGELFF

abundance: NA
j_gene: TRBJ2-2
d_gene: TRBD2
v_gene: TRBV2
CDR3nt: TGTGCCAGCATCTTCTATAGCGGGGGGGCAGGCGGGGAGCTGTTTTTT
CDR3aa: CASIFYSGGAGGELFF

abundance: NA
j_gene: TRBJ1-5
d_gene: NA
v_gene: TRBV28
CDR3nt: TGTGCCAGCAGTTATCATCCCACAGGGTCCCTCAATCAGCCCCAGCATTTT
CDR3aa: CASSYHPTGSLNQPQHF

abundance: NA
j_gene: TRBJ2-3
d_gene: NA
v_gene: TRBV18
CDR3nt: TGTGCCAGCTCACCGCTCCCCAGCGCTAACACAGATACGCAGTATTTT
CDR3aa: CASSPLPSANTDTQYF

abundance: once
j_gene: TRBJ2-4
d_gene: NA
v_gene: TRBV3-1/TRBV3-2
CDR3nt: TGTGCCAGCAGCCAAGACCAGGTGCCGGGGAACATTCAGTACTTC
CDR3aa: CASSQDQVPGNIQYF

abundance: NA
j_gene: TRBJ2-3
d_gene: TRBD1
v_gene: TRBV9
CDR3nt: TGTGCCAGCAGAAAACAGGGGGGCAGCACAGATACGCAGTATTTT
CDR3aa: CASRKQGGSTDTQYF

abundance: NA
j_gene: TRBJ1-6
d_gene: NA
v_gene: TRBV7-2
CDR3nt: TGTGCCAGCAGCTTAGGAGCGTTTACCTCACCCCTCCACTTT
CDR3aa: CASSLGAFTSPLHF

abundance: medium-sized
j_gene: TRBJ1-5
d_gene: TRBD1
v_gene: TRBV7-8
CDR3nt: TGTGCCAGCAGCGGAACAGGGGGCGATCAGCCCCAGCATTTT
CDR3aa: CASSGTGGDQPQHF

abundance: NA
j_gene: TRBJ2-3
d_gene: NA
v_gene: TRBV9
CDR3nt: TGTGCCAGCAGCGTAGGGGCAGGGCAAACAGATACGCAGTATTTT
CDR3aa: CASSVGAGQTDTQYF

abundance: NA
j_gene: TRBJ1-1
d_gene: NA
v_gene: TRBV14
CDR3nt: TGTGCCAGCAGCCAAGTGGCTGGGAGCACTGAAGCTTTCTTT
CDR3aa: CASSQVAGSTEAFF

abundance: NA
j_gene: TRBJ1-1
d_gene: TRBD1
v_gene: TRBV6-5
CDR3nt: TGTGCCAGCAGTACCGGACAGGGGACGGCTTTCTTT
CDR3aa: CASSTGQGTAFF